The clone carrying this TCR beta chain has more than one count but fewer than ten. Its target is unknown. The data belong to a study of identical twins. Study-level findings and limits: The study based its conclusions on cross-sectional statistical analysis and did not follow the same donors.

TCRdb passed the 5' RACE reads through MiXCR, listing each CDR3 protein once. This table holds approximately 690,000 distinct CDR3 sequences, around 6% found once. This CDR3 spans 15 amino acids. V was clipped by 3 bases and J by 0 bases; unmatched bases: 6. Germline V gene lookup returns CDR1 DFQATT and CDR2 SNEGSKA (reference sequence). The TCR comes from a young man in good health. The specimen was naive T cells sorted from blood. This chain joins TRBV20-1 and TRBJ2-7; 9 bases match TRBD2. In nucleotides, the CDR3 is TGCAGTGCTAGGACTGCTAGCGGGACCTCCTACGAGCAGTACTTC. Translated: CSARTASGTSYEQYF.